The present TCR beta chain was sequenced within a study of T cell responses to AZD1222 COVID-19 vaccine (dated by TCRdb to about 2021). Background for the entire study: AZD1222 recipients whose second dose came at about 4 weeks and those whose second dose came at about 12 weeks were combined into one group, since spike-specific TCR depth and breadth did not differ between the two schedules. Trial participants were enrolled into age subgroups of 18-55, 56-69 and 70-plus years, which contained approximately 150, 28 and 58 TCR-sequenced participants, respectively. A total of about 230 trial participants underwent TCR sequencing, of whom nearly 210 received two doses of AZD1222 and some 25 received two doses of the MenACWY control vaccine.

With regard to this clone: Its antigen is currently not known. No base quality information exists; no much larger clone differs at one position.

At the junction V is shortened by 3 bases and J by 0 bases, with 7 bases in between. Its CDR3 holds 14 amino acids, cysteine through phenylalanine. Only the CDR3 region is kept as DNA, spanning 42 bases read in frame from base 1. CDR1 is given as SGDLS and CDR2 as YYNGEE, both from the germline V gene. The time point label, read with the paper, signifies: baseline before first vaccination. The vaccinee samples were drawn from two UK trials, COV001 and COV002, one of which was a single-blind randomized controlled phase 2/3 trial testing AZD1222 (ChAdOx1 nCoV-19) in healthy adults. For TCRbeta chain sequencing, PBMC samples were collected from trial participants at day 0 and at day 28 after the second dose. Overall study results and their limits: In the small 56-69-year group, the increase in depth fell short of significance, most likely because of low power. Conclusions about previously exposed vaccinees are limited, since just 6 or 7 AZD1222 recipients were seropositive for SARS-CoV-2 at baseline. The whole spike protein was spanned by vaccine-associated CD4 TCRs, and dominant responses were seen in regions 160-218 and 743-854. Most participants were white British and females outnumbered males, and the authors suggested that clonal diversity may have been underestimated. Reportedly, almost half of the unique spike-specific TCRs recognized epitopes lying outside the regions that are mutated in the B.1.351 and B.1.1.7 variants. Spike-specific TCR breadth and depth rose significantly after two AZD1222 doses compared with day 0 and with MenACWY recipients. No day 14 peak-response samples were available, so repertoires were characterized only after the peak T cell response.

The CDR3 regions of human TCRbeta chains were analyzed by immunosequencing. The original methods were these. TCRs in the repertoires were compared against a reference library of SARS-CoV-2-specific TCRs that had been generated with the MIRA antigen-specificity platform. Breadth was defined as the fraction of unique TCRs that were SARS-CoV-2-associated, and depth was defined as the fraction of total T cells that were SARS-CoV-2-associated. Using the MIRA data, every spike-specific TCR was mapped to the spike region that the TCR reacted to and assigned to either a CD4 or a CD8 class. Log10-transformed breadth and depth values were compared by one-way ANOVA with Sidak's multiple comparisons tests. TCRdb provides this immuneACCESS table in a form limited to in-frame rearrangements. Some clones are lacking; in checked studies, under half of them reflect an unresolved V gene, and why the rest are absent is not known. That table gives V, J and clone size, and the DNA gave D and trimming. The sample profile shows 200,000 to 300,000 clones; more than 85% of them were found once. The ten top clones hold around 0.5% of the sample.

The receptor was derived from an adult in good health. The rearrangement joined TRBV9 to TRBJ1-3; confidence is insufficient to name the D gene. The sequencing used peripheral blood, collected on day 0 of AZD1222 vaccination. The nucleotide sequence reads TGTGCCAGCAGCGGGTTTGGCTCTGGAAACACCATATATTTT. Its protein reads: CASSGFGSGNTIYF.